The rows below give T cell receptor beta chains drawn from one sample of a study of blood T cell repertoires in COVID-19. Repertoires were generated with immunoSEQ multiplex PCR, while TCRdb's copy carries only in-frame clones and drops some. The sample contains 150,000 to 250,000 clones, approximately 82% of which appear only once. The sequenced material came from peripheral blood. Receptor source: a human donor with acute or convalescent COVID-19. The donor label of this sample is uncertain. The CDR3 runs from the conserved cysteine through the conserved F or W. A D gene is named only where the DNA matches it firmly. The size entry is marked missing in some rows and otherwise reads once, few, many or a size class.

D gene	V gene	clone size	J gene	CDR3 DNA	CDR3 protein
TRBD1	TRBV5-1	-	TRBJ2-5	TGCGCCAGCAGCTTTGGGGGGACAGGGCCGGAGACCCAGTACTTC	CASSFGGTGPETQYF
TRBD1	TRBV7-9	-	TRBJ2-5	TGTGCCAGCGCCGCCCTCGGGACAGGCGTCCAAGAGACCCAGTACTTC	CASAALGTGVQETQYF
TRBD1	TRBV7-9	-	TRBJ2-5	TGTGCCAGCAGATCACAGGGGGAGACCCAGTACTTC	CASRSQGETQYF
TRBD2	TRBV27	-	TRBJ2-1	TGTGCCAGCGGCCATGAGAGACTAGCGGGAGGGTTCCATGAGCAGTTCTTC	CASGHERLAGGFHEQFF
TRBD1	TRBV10-3	-	TRBJ1-1	TGTGCCATCAGTGCCGGGACAGCTATAGGCACTGAAGCTTTCTTT	CAISAGTAIGTEAFF
-	TRBV18	-	TRBJ1-1	TGTGCCAGCTCCTCAGGGGTGTCGGCTGAAGCTTTCTTT	CASSSGVSAEAFF
TRBD2	TRBV11-2	-	TRBJ2-4	TGTGCCAGCAGCTTAGTTACAGCGGGAGTAGGCCTAGCCAAAAACATTCAGTACTTC	CASSLVTAGVGLAKNIQYF
-	TRBV28	-	TRBJ1-1	TGTGCCAGCGGGGCCGCGAACACTGAAGCTTTCTTT	CASGAANTEAFF
-	TRBV19	once	TRBJ2-3	TGTGCCAGTACCTCCCCCTTAGCGACAGATACGCAGTATTTT	CASTSPLATDTQYF
TRBD1	TRBV6-5	-	TRBJ1-2	TGTGCCAGCAGTTACCGGCAGGGGGCGAGCTATGGCTACACCTTC	CASSYRQGASYGYTF
TRBD1	TRBV15	-	TRBJ1-5	TGTGCCACCAGCAGGACCGGGACAGGGGCTCAGCCCCAGCATTTT	CATSRTGTGAQPQHF
TRBD2	TRBV12-3/TRBV12-4	few	TRBJ2-7	TGTGCCAGCAGTTCCCGGGAGGGATCCGAGCAGTACTTC	CASSSREGSEQYF
-	TRBV27	once	TRBJ1-1	TGTGCCAGCAGTCCCTATGTGTACACTGAAGCTTTCTTT	CASSPYVYTEAFF
-	TRBV3-1/TRBV3-2	-	TRBJ1-6	TGTGCCAGCAGCCCCTTGTGGGGGGATTCACCCCTCCACTTT	CASSPLWGDSPLHF
TRBD2	TRBV6-5	-	TRBJ2-3	TGTGCCAGCAGTTACCGGGGGGCGGGAGGAGATACGCAGTATTTT	CASSYRGAGGDTQYF
-	TRBV5-1	-	TRBJ1-2	TGCGCCAGCAGCTTGGAAAGCAGGTCGGTAGGCTACACCTTC	CASSLESRSVGYTF
TRBD2	TRBV6-5	few	TRBJ2-7	TGTGCCAGCAGGTACCAGACTAGCGGGTCGTACGAGCAGTACTTC	CASRYQTSGSYEQYF
TRBD1	TRBV9	few	TRBJ1-2	TGTGCCAGCAGCGCAAGGGACAGGGGACCCTATGGCTACACCTTC	CASSARDRGPYGYTF
TRBD2	TRBV11-3	-	TRBJ2-3	TGTGCCAGCAGCTTGGGGACGGGAGGGCCCTTTACGCAGTATTTT	CASSLGTGGPFTQYF
-	TRBV6-2/TRBV6-3	-	TRBJ2-1	TGTGCCAGCAGTTACTCGACGGGAGTCAATGAGCAGTTCTTC	CASSYSTGVNEQFF
-	TRBV28	few	TRBJ2-7	TGTGCCAGCGCGGGGACAGCCTCCTACGAGCAGTACTTC	CASAGTASYEQYF
-	TRBV10-3	-	TRBJ2-7	TGTGCCATCAGTGAGGTTGCGGGGATCTACGAGCAGTACTTC	CAISEVAGIYEQYF
-	TRBV5-6	-	TRBJ1-2	TGTGCCAGCAGCCGAGGACAGCTACTAACTAACTATGGCTACACCTTC	CASSRGQLLTNYGYTF
TRBD2	TRBV5-1	-	TRBJ2-3	TGCGCCAGCAGCTTGGCCCCTAGCGGGAGGCTGAGCACAGATACGCAGTATTTT	CASSLAPSGRLSTDTQYF
-	TRBV7-2	few	TRBJ1-2	TGTGCCAGCAGCTTAGGGCAGGTGAACTATGGCTACACCTTC	CASSLGQVNYGYTF
-	TRBV2	-	TRBJ1-2	TGTGCCAGCAGTGATAAGAGACAGGCAGTCTATGGCTACACCTTC	CASSDKRQAVYGYTF
-	TRBV7-7	-	TRBJ2-1	TGTGCCAGCAGCCAGACTAGAGGGTCCTACAATGAGCAGTTCTTC	CASSQTRGSYNEQFF
-	TRBV5-1	-	TRBJ1-3	TGCGCCAGCAGCTTGGCCACGGAGGGGTTCTCTGGAAACACCATATATTTT	CASSLATEGFSGNTIYF
-	TRBV5-1	-	TRBJ2-1	TGCGCCAGCAGCTGGGGGGAGCCCTACAATGAGCAGTTCTTC	CASSWGEPYNEQFF
-	TRBV4-1	-	TRBJ2-5	TGCGCCAGCAGCCAAGGGGAGTCCCGGGGCCAAGAGACCCAGTACTTC	CASSQGESRGQETQYF
TRBD2	TRBV19	once	TRBJ2-1	TGTGCCAGTAGTATAGAAGGGGTACTAGCGGGATATTACAATGAGCAGTTCTTC	CASSIEGVLAGYYNEQFF
-	TRBV12-3/TRBV12-4	-	TRBJ2-7	TGTGCCAGCACCCCCGCGGACATCTACGAGCAGTACTTC	CASTPADIYEQYF
-	TRBV14	-	TRBJ1-1	TGTGCCAGCAGCCACGCGGAAACTGAAGCTTTCTTT	CASSHAETEAFF
TRBD1	TRBV24-1	-	TRBJ2-3	TGTGCCACTGGACAGGGTCCAGATACGCAGTATTTT	CATGQGPDTQYF
TRBD1	TRBV27	few	TRBJ1-1	TGTGCCAGCAGTCCACTTCGGACAGGTATGAACACTGAAGCTTTCTTT	CASSPLRTGMNTEAFF
TRBD1	TRBV10-3	once	TRBJ1-2	TGTGCCATCAGGCCTACAGGGGCGGATGGCTACACCTTC	CAIRPTGADGYTF